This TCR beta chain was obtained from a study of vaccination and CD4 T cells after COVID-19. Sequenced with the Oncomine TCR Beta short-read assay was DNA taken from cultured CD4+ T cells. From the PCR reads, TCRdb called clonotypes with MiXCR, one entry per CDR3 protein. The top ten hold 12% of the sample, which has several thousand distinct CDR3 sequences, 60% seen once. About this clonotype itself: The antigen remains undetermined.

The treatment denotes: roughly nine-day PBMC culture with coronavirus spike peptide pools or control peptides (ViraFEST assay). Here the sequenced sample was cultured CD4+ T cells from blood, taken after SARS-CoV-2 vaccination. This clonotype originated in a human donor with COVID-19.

Here the CDR3 reads CSARAPGTNEQFF. The CDR3 nucleotides are TGCAGTGCTAGAGCCCCGGGCACGAATGAGCAGTTCTTC. The chain joins TRBV20-1 to TRBJ2-1; D is unclear. V gave up 1 base and J gave up 7 bases, with 11 bases separating them. The length of the CDR3 is 13 residues. Germline V gene data show CDR1 as DFQATT and CDR2 as SNEGSKA (reference sequence).